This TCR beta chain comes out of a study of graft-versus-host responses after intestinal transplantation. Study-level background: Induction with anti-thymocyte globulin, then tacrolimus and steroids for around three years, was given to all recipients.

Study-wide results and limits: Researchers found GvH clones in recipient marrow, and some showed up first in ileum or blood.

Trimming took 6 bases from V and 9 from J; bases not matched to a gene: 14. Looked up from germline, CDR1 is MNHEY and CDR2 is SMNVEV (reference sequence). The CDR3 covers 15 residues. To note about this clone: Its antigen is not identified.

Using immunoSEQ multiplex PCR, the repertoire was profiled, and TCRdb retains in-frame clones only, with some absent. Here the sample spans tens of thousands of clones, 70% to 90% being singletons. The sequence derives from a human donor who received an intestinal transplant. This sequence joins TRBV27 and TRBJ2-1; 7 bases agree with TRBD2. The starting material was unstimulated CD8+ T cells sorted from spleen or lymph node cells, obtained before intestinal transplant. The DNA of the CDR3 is TGTGCCAGCAGGAATCTGAGGGAGGGCCTTACTGAGCAGTTCTTC. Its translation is CASRNLREGLTEQFF.